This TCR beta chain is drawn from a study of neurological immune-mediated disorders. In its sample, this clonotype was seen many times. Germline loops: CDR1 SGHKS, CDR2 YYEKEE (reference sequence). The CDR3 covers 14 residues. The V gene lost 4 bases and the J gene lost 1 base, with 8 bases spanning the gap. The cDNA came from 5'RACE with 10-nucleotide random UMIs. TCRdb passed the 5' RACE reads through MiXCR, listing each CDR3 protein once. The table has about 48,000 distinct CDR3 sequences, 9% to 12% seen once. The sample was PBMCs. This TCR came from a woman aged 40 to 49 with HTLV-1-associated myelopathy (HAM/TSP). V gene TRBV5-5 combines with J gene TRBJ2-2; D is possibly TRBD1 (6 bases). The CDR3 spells CASSVGQNTGELFF. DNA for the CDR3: TGTGCCAGCAGCGTGGGACAGAACACCGGGGAGCTGTTTTTT.